This entry describes one TCR beta chain. The V and J ends lost 1 base and 4 bases respectively, with 6 bases between them. Germline assignment: CDR1 SGHRS and CDR2 YFSETQ. This CDR3 has 12 residues. Repertoires were generated with immunoSEQ multiplex PCR, while TCRdb's copy carries only in-frame clones and drops some. This sample yields some 29,000 clones, of which 80% to 90% are seen a single time; around 10% belongs to the top ten. This sample is drawn from a study of T cell changes during pregnancy in multiple sclerosis. Sequencing was performed on CD8+ T cells from peripheral blood mononuclear cells, taken in the third trimester of pregnancy. The chain employs TRBV5-1 and TRBJ2-7, with D possibly TRBD2 on 5 matching bases. The sequence derives from a female donor with multiple sclerosis, enrolled in a pregnancy study. DNA for the CDR3: TGCGCCAGCAGCTTGACGGGATACGAGCAGTACTTC. Protein: CASSLTGYEQYF.